A single T cell receptor (beta chain) is shown here with its context. The antigen this receptor binds is unknown. The sample holds no much larger clone one base away, and base qualities are not on file. This sample was included in a study of cytomegalovirus exposure and HLA in healthy donors (dated 2017 in TCRdb). For the wider study: According to an earlier analysis of 587 of the donors, some 180 million T cells yielded 100 million or so unique TCR beta sequences and approximately 280 Gb of sequence data. Around 320 gigabases of sequencing data and roughly 90 million unique TCR sequences were included in an early release covering around 650 HLA-typed donors. Of the roughly 400 genotyped donors, approximately 81% were placed in the genetic ancestry cluster associated with self-reported Caucasian donors. The study was designed to test whether signatures of past pathogen exposure could be identified by cataloging public T cell receptors. The study profiled the T cell repertoires of hundreds of subjects by immunosequencing and related them to cytomegalovirus serostatus. A separate validation cohort of over a hundred different subjects was used in addition to the 666-subject first cohort. The study combined high-throughput TCR immunosequencing, statistical association of individual TCRs with disease status, and machine learning to predict cytomegalovirus infection status. A later analysis re-analyzed previously published TCR beta repertoires from approximately 670 donors and added high-resolution HLA genotyping to study TCR occurrence patterns. The later analysis used no new phenotypic data to find candidate immune exposures, relying instead on TCR beta sequences and their occurrence across donors. An earlier analysis of nearly 600 of the donors applied high-throughput TCR beta sequencing to assess whether each TCR beta V gene segment acted as functional or pseudogenic. Donor age, sex, ethnicity and CMV serostatus were compiled together with the repertoire data. In a later genetic analysis, genome-wide SNP genotypes for about three fifths of the 666 donors were used, and that subset was treated as a discovery cohort. Every repertoire in the discovery cohort had been generated on one and the same sequencing platform. Class I and class II HLA loci were covered by the typing at four-digit resolution. Typing coverage varied by locus: roughly 629-640 donors for A, B, C, DRB1 and DQB1; roughly 560 for DQA1; 600 to 610 for DPA1; roughly 450 for DPB1. A few DR-DQ haplotypes were treated as single units for association and clustering because of strong linkage in the cohort. Among under 450 genotyped donors of the cohort, an average of approximately 240,000 unique TCR beta nucleotide sequences were sequenced per donor, around a sixth of them non-productive.

The cohort consisted of some 670 healthy bone marrow donors. At the time of sampling, every cohort member was nominally healthy, though immune exposures that went unrecorded were likely present. The donor tested CMV seropositive, placing the donor among the approximately 290 seropositive members of the cohort. Every donor gave a peripheral blood sample, and the peripheral blood mononuclear cells from that sample were used for TCR beta sequencing. Genomic DNA extraction from the blood cell samples was performed with the Qiagen DNeasy Blood Extraction Kit. Trimming takes 4 bases off V and 3 bases off J; junction bases not matched to a gene: 7. The germline V gene gives CDR1 as LGHNA and CDR2 as YNFKEQ. The CDR3 has 16 amino acids, counting the end cysteine and phenylalanine. Only the CDR3 portion is preserved as DNA: 48 bases, with reading frame beginning at the first base. The paper's findings and limits, for the study overall: The cohort was sequenced for TCR beta chains only, and without alpha or paired-chain data the features that could be detected were limited. A later analysis found that HLA-associated TCR beta chains were more clonally expanded and had lower generation probabilities than equally common non-associated chains. Several of the top co-occurrence clusters appeared to be linked to parvovirus B19, influenza, CMV and Epstein-Barr virus, according to a later analysis. Sequencing depth was assumed to be roughly uniform across donors in the presence/absence analyses, though that assumption may not hold. Assigning TCR associations to individual alleles was difficult when HLA alleles, especially DR and DQ, strongly co-occurred. Most TCR sequences were observed very rarely across donors, whereas some public TCRs were present in many individuals. A later analysis associated roughly 17,000 TCR beta sequences with specific HLA alleles at a false discovery rate of 0.05. The authors suggested that the approach could potentially be extended to other disease states and immunological phenotypes. A later genetic analysis reported fewer N-insertions in productive TCRs among donors in an Asian-associated ancestry cluster than the approximately 700-donor mean. In the study, some 160 TCR beta chains were listed as associated with cytomegalovirus. Three of the identified cytomegalovirus-associated TCR beta chains were confirmed in vitro to be specific for cytomegalovirus antigens. A group of highly shared sequence variants was considered likely to be a technical artifact of the sequencing pipeline. A further reported finding was that TCR beta sequences accurately predicted the HLA-A and HLA-B alleles for most subjects in the first cohort. In a later analysis, TCR association rates were found to vary across HLA loci, with the most associated TCRs seen for DRB1 alleles and the fewest for HLA-C alleles. In a later analysis, most CMV-associated TCR beta chains were found to appear HLA-restricted, with HLA associations seemingly driven largely by CMV exposure. Because counts were too low, under 20 rarely observed V segments, including chromosome 9 orphons, were left out of the earlier analysis of about 620 of the donors. Because HLA typing was missing for some donors at each locus, association tests included only the typed subset. An earlier analysis of roughly 570 of the donors showed that most TCR beta V segments appeared in productive rearrangements either about 87% or about 30% of the time, which broadly matched IMGT annotations. The only immune exposure information available for the cohort was CMV serostatus. Correlated functional status among segregating V segments might be attributable to linkage disequilibrium, but an unknown experimental factor could not be ruled out. An association between a missense DCLRE1C variant and V-gene and J-gene trimming of TCR beta chains was found in a later genetic analysis and replicated in an independent cohort. In both the original and validation cohorts, the classifier was reported to diagnose cytomegalovirus status with high specificity and sensitivity. Some IMGT-functional V segments, including TRBV6-2 and TRBV6-3, could not be distinguished by the 87-base-pair reads and were therefore excluded.

The protocol used for the library was the immunoSEQ multiplex PCR assay. For the multiplex PCR, a mixture combining 60 forward primers for TCR Vbeta segments and 13 reverse primers for TCR Jbeta segments was used. Amplification of the CDR3 region of rearranged TCR beta genes was performed with a multiplex PCR assay on genomic DNA. On the Illumina HiSeq System, the amplified TCR beta libraries were sequenced as 87-base-pair reads. Under the source paper's analysis protocol: In a later analysis, some 80 million unique TCR beta chains were counted across the roughly 610 repertoires, and roughly 10 million of these chains were shared by at least two donors. A nearest-neighbor algorithm error-corrected the raw reads and collapsed the reads into unique sequences, merging closely related sequences to remove PCR and sequencing errors. To assign V, D and J gene segments, CDR3 sequences were aligned to IMGT reference sequences. For a sequence to be retained, at least a six-nucleotide match to both a V gene segment and a J gene segment was required. A rearrangement was called productive if the CDR3 had no stop codons and remained in frame with V and J, and every other rearrangement was called non-productive. CDR3 was defined by IMGT convention, running from the second conserved V-encoded cysteine to the conserved J-encoded phenylalanine. The earlier analysis of about 560 of the donors excluded any sequence lacking an unambiguous match to a single V gene segment. In an earlier analysis of 587 of the donors, a V segment was called functional when productive rearrangements were above 56.7%, and segregating when the standard deviation between donors exceeded 5%. A statistical classification framework was built to diagnose cytomegalovirus status from the catalog of TCR beta chain sequences. In a later analysis, V and J genes were assigned by comparing TCR nucleotide sequences against IMGT/GENE-DB human TR gene sequences. In a later analysis, CDR3 sequences and most-parsimonious VDJ recombination scenarios were assigned using the TCRdist pipeline. In a later analysis, each TCR beta chain was defined by its CDR3 amino acid sequence together with its V-gene family, and reads lacking a unique V-gene family were excluded. To address suspected cross-contamination and a sequencing artifact, a later analysis removed a few hundred highly shared, low-generation-probability nucleotide sequences. A later analysis calculated a clonal expansion index for each public chain from normalized within-repertoire ranks of inferred template counts. A later analysis computed generation probabilities with a VDJ recombination model fitted to out-of-frame rearrangements, and checked the results against IGoR. A later analysis scored TCR-TCR, TCR-HLA and TCR-CMV co-occurrence with hypergeometric tests, applying a repertoire-size bias correction to TCR pairs. To estimate false discovery rates, a later analysis permuted the HLA or CMV assignments 20 times. In a later analysis, co-occurring TCRs were grouped with DBSCAN, and TCRdist sequence similarity was added when clustering was performed within HLA-allele-positive subsets. Co-occurrence clustering excluded repertoires with fewer than 30,000 or more than 120,000 public chains, plus five with anomalous nucleotide sharing. The table comes from immuneACCESS by way of TCRdb, which keeps in-frame sequences with V and J called. Part of the clones is missing from these tables; in studies checked, under half for an unresolved V gene and the rest for unknown reasons. V, J and clone size reflect that table, while D and trimming were determined from the DNA. Present in this sample are about 160,000 clones, about four fifths of which were seen just once. The ten largest clones represent around 7.7% of the sample.

This sequence was found in a woman aged 30 to 39 in good health and CMV-seropositive. Sequenced: PBMCs. This sequence uses TRBV4-2 and TRBJ2-7; TRBD2 aligns with 12 central bases. The DNA is TGTGCCAGCAGCCCTAGCGGGGGGGCCCGTCGCTACGAGCAGTACTTC. This sequence encodes CASSPSGGARRYEQYF.